This T cell receptor (beta chain) derives from a study of shared clonotypes between healthy human individuals. Study-wide findings and caveats: Non-shared clonotypes were found to have lower generation probabilities than the clonotypes that were shared by all four of the sorted-subset donors.

This CDR3 contains 15 residues. Germline CDR1 PRHDT, CDR2 FYEKMQ (reference sequence). Trimming pared 2 bases from V and 3 bases from J, leaving 13 bases between. Regarding this clone: What it binds is unknown.

Method: immunoSEQ multiplex PCR; TCRdb's copy keeps in-frame clones and lacks some. Of some 2 million clones listed, 95% are singletons. The chain links TRBV13 to TRBJ1-1; D uncertain. Specimen: naive CD4+ T cells sorted from blood. Subset meaning: CD45RA+ positively selected. The clonotype originates from a man younger than 35 in good health. CDR3 protein: CASSLRRQVDTEAFF. CDR3 DNA: TGTGCCAGCAGCTTAAGGCGGCAGGTAGACACTGAAGCTTTCTTT.